The subject of this entry is one T cell receptor beta chain. The data belong to a study of T cell changes during pregnancy in multiple sclerosis. The method was immunoSEQ multiplex PCR; TCRdb's version includes in-frame clones alone and lacks a portion of them. In the table there are some 22,000 clones, about 83% of which are singletons. The trim removed 0 bases at V and 3 bases at J, leaving 3 bases unmatched. The germline CDR1 and CDR2 sequences are SGDLS and YYNGEE. The CDR3 has 15 amino acids. Source: CD8+ T cells from peripheral blood mononuclear cells, taken before pregnancy. The clonotype originates from a female donor with multiple sclerosis, enrolled in a pregnancy study. The rearrangement uses TRBV9 and TRBJ2-7; TRBD2 matches 10 bases. CDR3 nucleotide sequence: TGTGCCAGCAGCGTAGGACTAGCGGGCTACTACGAGCAGTACTTC. Its protein is CASSVGLAGYYEQYF.